What follows is one T cell receptor beta chain and its context. V dropped 4 bases and J dropped 2 bases, with 15 bases sitting between them. Looked up from germline, CDR1 is SGHTA and CDR2 is FQGNSA. The CDR3 runs to 16 residues. The protocol was immunoSEQ multiplex PCR, while the TCRdb copy is restricted to in-frame clones and leaves out a portion. The sample has 90,000 to 100,000 clones; about 85% are singletons. These data are taken from a study of blood T cell repertoires in COVID-19. The origin of this receptor is a man between 65 and 79 years old with acute or convalescent COVID-19. V gene TRBV7-2 combines with J gene TRBJ2-4, with a possible D match to TRBD1 (6 bases). The sample consisted of peripheral blood. CDR3 in amino acids: CASSSPGVLTKNIQYF. As DNA, the CDR3 is TGTGCCAGCAGCTCCCCAGGGGTGTTAACCAAAAACATTCAGTACTTC. Looking up the rest from reference TRBV7-2 and TRBJ2-4 gives the full variable domain: GAGVSQSPSNKVTEKGKDVELRCDPISGHTALYWYRQSLGQGLEFLIYFQGNSAPDKSGLPSDRFSAERTGGSVSTLTIQRTQQEDSAVYLCASSSPGVLTKNIQYFGAGTRLSVL.